One sample yielded the 15 T cell receptor beta chains listed below, sequenced in a study of molecular identifiers for immune sequencing clone quantification. One entry per CDR3 protein, called by TCRdb with MiXCR from the PCR reads. The data contain about 320,000 distinct CDR3 sequences, about 23% of them singletons. Specimen: naive CD8+ T cells from blood, with Jurkat cell RNA spiked in. This sample's subset: FACS-sorted CD8+CD4-CCR7+CD45RA+ naive T cells. These receptors all stem from a human donor in good health. Some libraries in this study had Jurkat cell RNA spiked in.

This clonotype came up a few times. This chain links TRBV24-1 with TRBJ2-1; 10 bases map to TRBD2. The CDR3 length is 16 residues. V dropped 2 bases and J dropped 4; count of bases not matched to a gene: 4. Germline V gene data show CDR1 as KGHDR and CDR2 as SFDVKD. This chain's CDR3 is CATSDSGLAEYNEQFF. CDR3 nucleotides: TGTGCCACCAGTGATTCCGGACTAGCGGAATACAATGAGCAGTTCTTC.

This clonotype was picked up many times. This chain joins TRBV29-1 and TRBJ2-3; D is uncertain. Between the trimmed V and J ends, which lost 1 base and 4 bases, there was a span of 0 bases. Germline loops: CDR1 SQVTM, CDR2 ANQGSEA. This CDR3 region has 10 residues. The CDR3 spells CSVEADTQYF. For the CDR3, the DNA is TGCAGCGTTGAAGCAGATACGCAGTATTTT.

With respect to this clonotype: This may come from a read error, since a much larger clone is one base off. V usage is TRBV11-2 and J usage is TRBJ2-3, with D tentatively TRBD1 (6 bases). Germline loops: CDR1 SGHAT, CDR2 FQNNGV. The CDR3 sequence is 15 residues long. CDR3 DNA: TGTGCCAGCAGCTTGGAGCCCAGGGGCACAGGTACGCAGTATTTT. Protein sequence: CASSLEPRGTGTQYF.

This clonotype was seen repeatedly, ten times or more. The V and J genes are TRBV7-9 and TRBJ2-5; D is unclear. V was pared by 0 bases and J by 1 base, with 6 bases between. The CDR3 runs 14 residues. Germline V gene lookup returns CDR1 SEHNR and CDR2 FQNEAQ (reference sequence). This CDR3 is CASSLAATQETQYF. The CDR3 region has the DNA TGTGCCAGCAGCTTAGCAGCGACCCAAGAGACCCAGTACTTC.

This clonotype was seen ten or more times. This chain links TRBV7-9 with TRBJ2-3; perhaps TRBD1 as D (5 bases). Germline CDR1 and CDR2: SEHNR and FQNEAQ (reference sequence). This CDR3 has 20 residues. Trimming pared 5 bases from V and 2 bases from J, leaving 29 bases between. The CDR3 sequence is CASSLWGRASRKTNTDTQYF. The CDR3 coding sequence is TGTGCCAGCAGCCTGTGGGGCAGGGCGTCTAGGAAAACAAACACAGATACGCAGTATTTT.

Of note for this clonotype: A read error may be the cause here, since a much bigger clone is one base away. The chain uses TRBV19 and TRBJ2-7; 8 nucleotides align to TRBD2. The J segment lost 4 bases and the V segment lost 5 bases, leaving 7 bases of the junction unmatched. The CDR3 consists of 14 residues. Germline CDR1 is LNHDA and CDR2 is SQIVND (reference sequence). This chain's CDR3 is CASSSGLAQYEQYF. CDR3 DNA: TGTGCCAGTAGTTCCGGACTAGCCCAGTACGAGCAGTACTTC.

On this clonotype itself: Being one base from a much bigger clone, this may be a read error. This chain links TRBV6-6 with TRBJ2-7; D perhaps matches TRBD2 (7 bases). This CDR3 is 12 amino acids long. The germline CDR1 and CDR2 sequences are MNHNY and SVGAGI (reference sequence). CDR3 residues: CALGGDNYVQYF. As DNA, the CDR3 is TGTGCCTTAGGGGGGGATAACTACGTGCAGTACTTC.

This clonotype was picked up a small number of times. The genes are TRBV27 and TRBJ2-7; no definite D call. Germline CDR1 reads MNHEY; CDR2 reads SMNVEV (reference sequence). Trimming removed 3 bases at V and 2 bases at J, with 11 bases between. This CDR3 contains 14 residues. CDR3 bases: TGTGCCAGCAGTTTCTCCGTTGGTGCCTACGAGCAGTACTTC. Translated, it gives CASSFSVGAYEQYF.

This clonotype was recorded once. The chain combines TRBV12-2 with TRBJ2-3; no DNA check was done on the table's D call, TRBD2. TRBV12-2 represents a pseudogene. This CDR3 is built from 14 residues. DNA for the CDR3: TGTGCAAGTCGCCAGCGGGAGGGTACAGATACGCAGTATTTT. Translation: CASRQREGTDTQYF.

This clonotype was seen ten or more times. This chain joins TRBV29-1 and TRBJ2-6; D gene unclear. The CDR3 loop spans 14 amino acids. Trimming stripped 1 base from V and 0 bases from J, with 4 bases between. Germline CDR1 reads SQVTM; CDR2 reads ANQGSEA. CDR3 in amino acids: CSVEGSSGANVLTF. CDR3 nucleotide sequence: TGCAGCGTTGAAGGCAGCTCTGGGGCCAACGTCCTGACTTTC.

This clonotype was observed a handful of times. The chain couples TRBV13 to TRBJ2-1; D remains ambiguous. The CDR3 is 14 amino acids. CDR1 and CDR2 (germline): PRHDT, FYEKMQ (reference sequence). The V end was cut by 7 bases, the J end by 5 bases, with 15 bases between. CDR3 sequence reads: CASMVRARHNEQFF. The DNA for the CDR3 is TGTGCCAGCATGGTCCGAGCAAGACACAATGAGCAGTTCTTC.

This clonotype appeared many times. The CDR3 sequence: CASSQRDSYEQYF. The CDR3 bases are TGTGCCAGCAGCCAACGGGACAGCTACGAGCAGTACTTC. The chain carries TRBV7-9 and TRBJ2-7; 7 bases are a match to TRBD1. The CDR3 sequence is 13 residues long. Germline CDR1 and CDR2: SEHNR and FQNEAQ (reference sequence). The junction had 4 bases not matched to a gene; V was cut back by 5 bases and J by 3 bases. Based on the CDR3 plus reference TRBV7-9 and TRBJ2-7, the full variable domain is DTGVSQNPRHKITKRGQNVTFRCDPISEHNRLYWYRQTLGQGPEFLTYFQNEAQLEKSRLLSDRFSAERPKGSFSTLEIQRTEQGDSAMYLCASSQRDSYEQYFGPGTRLTVT.

V usage is TRBV19 and J usage is TRBJ1-2, with no clear D. Trimming cost V 3 bases and J 7 bases, with 6 bases left between them. In germline, CDR1 is LNHDA, CDR2 SQIVND (reference sequence). The CDR3 runs 11 residues. For the CDR3, the DNA is TGTGCCAGTAGTATTGGAGGTGGCTACACCTTC. This codes for CASSIGGGYTF.

With regard to this clonotype: Since no conserved phenylalanine or tryptophan closes the CDR3, a read error is the likely cause. V usage is TRBV5-3 and J usage is TRBJ2-3; no clear D. TRBV5-3 belongs to the ORF category, with a function that is uncertain. This CDR3 is 12 amino acids long. CDR3 DNA sequence: TGTGCCAGCAGCTTGGGGTCAGATACGCAGTATTCT. This sequence encodes CASSLGSDTQYS.

The rearrangement joins TRBV11-2 to TRBJ2-6; D not resolved. Trimming took 5 bases from V and 0 from J, leaving 5 bases between them. This CDR3 is built from 14 residues. Germline CDR1 and CDR2: SGHAT and FQNNGV. CDR3 sequence (DNA): TGTGCCAGCAGCCAATTCTCTGGGGCCAACGTCCTGACTTTC. This encodes CASSQFSGANVLTF.